This T cell receptor beta chain was profiled in a study of immune evolution from preneoplasia to lung adenocarcinoma. The CDR3 totals 12 residues. Germline lookup yields CDR1 SGHRS and CDR2 YFSETQ. The V gene lost 2 bases and the J gene lost 0 bases, with 1 base spanning the gap. Sequencing was performed with immunoSEQ multiplex PCR; in TCRdb, only in-frame clones are kept and a portion is missing. Here the sample spans 1,500 to 2,000 clones, about 80% being singletons. The clonotype originates from a person between 65 and 80 years old with lung adenocarcinoma. The sequencing input was FFPE atypical adenomatous hyperplasia tissue from the lung. Subset reported: atypical adenomatous hyperplasia (AAH), lung preneoplasia. This chain joins TRBV5-1 and TRBJ2-3; unclear D gene. The CDR3 spells CASSFSTDTQYF. The CDR3 DNA follows: TGCGCCAGCAGCTTTAGCACAGATACGCAGTATTTT.